Presented here are 30 T cell receptor beta chains from one specimen sequenced in a study of tumor and adjacent non-tumor tissue in lung cancer. A modified ARM-PCR protocol with three rounds of nested PCR amplified TCRbeta. TCRdb re-called the multiplex PCR reads with MiXCR, one entry per CDR3 protein. This sample yields 68,000 or so distinct CDR3 sequences, of which about three fifths are seen a single time; around 21% belongs to the top ten. RNA was extracted from bulk tissue without any cell sorting. Material: lung tumor tissue. The receptors were sampled from a man aged 50 to 59 with non-small cell lung cancer.

Of note for this clonotype: A read error may explain this, as a much larger clone is one base away. The chain carries TRBV12-3 or TRBV12-4 and TRBJ1-6; possibly TRBD1 for D (5 bases). This CDR3 is built from 15 residues. V was trimmed by 9 bases and J by 6 bases, leaving 18 bases between them. The CDR3: CARSQNRGGNSPLHF. The CDR3 region has the DNA TGTGCCAGGAGCCAAAACCGGGGGGGTAATTCACCCCTCCACTTT.

For this clonotype: A much larger clone sits a single nucleotide away, making a read error possible. The chain links TRBV30 to TRBJ2-3; no reliable D call. CDR1 and CDR2 from the germline V gene are GTSNPN and SVGIG (reference sequence). The length of the CDR3 is 12 residues. This chain's CDR3 is CVWSTNTDTQYF. DNA of the CDR3: TGTGTCTGGAGTACAAACACAGATACGCAGTATTTT.

In regard to this clonotype: Given the absence of the conserved phenylalanine or tryptophan at the CDR3 end, a read error is likely. This sequence joins TRBV2 and TRBJ2-6; tentatively, D is TRBD2 (5 bases). This CDR3 has 14 amino acids. Per the germline V gene, CDR1 is SNHLY and CDR2 is FYNNEI. The V and J ends lost 9 bases and 1 base respectively, with 10 bases between them. As DNA, the CDR3 is TGTGCCAGTGGACTGGGATCTGGGGCCAACGTCCTGACTCTC. The encoded protein is CASGLGSGANVLTL.

With respect to this clonotype: Germline and junction disagree at one end, which may indicate a read error. CDR3 in DNA: TGTGCAAGCAGCTCCCGGGGAGGAGGCCCCTACAATGAGCAGTTCTTC. This codes for CASSSRGGGPYNEQFF. The chain uses TRBV11-1 and TRBJ2-1, with D possibly matching TRBD2 (6 bases). The CDR3 length is 16 residues. Germline assignment: CDR1 SGHAT and CDR2 FQDESV (reference sequence).

As concerns this clonotype: A junction end diverges from the germline sequence, so it may reflect a read error. The rearrangement links TRBV20-1 to TRBJ2-5, with D possibly called TRBD1 or TRBD2 (5 bases each). CDR1 is DFQATT and CDR2 is SNEGSKA in the germline V gene (reference sequence). The CDR3 covers 15 residues. CDR3 bases: TGCAGTACTAGAGACTTTCAAGGGGTGAGAAAGACCCAGTACTTC. Translating it yields CSTRDFQGVRKTQYF.

This chain uses TRBV21-1 with TRBJ2-1; the D call of TRBD2 is as the table states it, not checked on the DNA. TRBV21-1 is flagged as a pseudogene. This CDR3 is 13 amino acids long. CDR3 nucleotides: TGTACCAGCGTTAGCGGGACTTACAAGGAGCAGTTCTTC. Its protein is CTSVSGTYKEQFF.

With respect to this clonotype: Mismatch with germline at one junction end may stem from a read error. The chain couples TRBV12-3 or TRBV12-4 to TRBJ2-1, with no clear D. The CDR3 contains 13 residues. The CDR3, as DNA: TGTGCCAGCGGTTTGGGAAGGCGCGGTGAGCAGTTCTTC. Translating gives CASGLGRRGEQFF.

On this clonotype: One junction end does not reproduce the germline sequence, and a read error may be involved. The chain employs TRBV29-1 and TRBJ2-3; 7 bases fit TRBD1. CDR3 length: 13 residues. Germline CDR1 and CDR2: SQVTM and ANQGSEA. The CDR3 here is CSVVGGATDTHYF. The CDR3 coding sequence is TGCAGCGTTGTAGGGGGCGCGACAGATACGCACTATTTT.

This clonotype was detected only a few times. A much more abundant neighbour one base away suggests this may be a read error. V usage is TRBV10-2 and J usage is TRBJ1-5, with 7 positions matching TRBD1. In germline, CDR1 is WSHSY, CDR2 SAAADI. The CDR3 contains 13 residues. The CDR3: CAGRRGLGQPQHF. The CDR3, as DNA: TGCGCCGGCAGGAGGGGGCTCGGTCAGCCCCAGCATTTT.

As for this clonotype: Since a much larger clone is just one base distant, this may be a read error. The chain carries TRBV10-2 and TRBJ2-3, with 8 bases aligning to TRBD1. This CDR3 region has 14 residues. V dropped 10 bases and J dropped 1; count of bases not matched to a gene: 7. CDR1 WSHSY and CDR2 SAAADI come from the germline V gene. CDR3 DNA sequence: TGCGCCAACAGGACGACAGGGGGCACAGATACGCAGTATTTT. Protein product: CANRTTGGTDTQYF.

The chain combines TRBV11-1 with TRBJ2-7; D is uncertain. V was clipped by 4 bases and J by 5 bases, with 9 bases between them. Germline lookup yields CDR1 SGHAT and CDR2 FQDESV (reference sequence). The CDR3 is made up of 12 amino acids. In DNA, the CDR3 is TGTGCCAGCAGCTCTGTAAGGGACGAGCAGTACTTC. As protein: CASSSVRDEQYF.

This clonotype came up many times. The chain combines TRBV29-1 with TRBJ2-7; 12 bases are shared with TRBD2. CDR1 and CDR2 (germline): SQVTM, ANQGSEA. The junction had 6 bases not matched to a gene; V was cut back by 5 bases and J by 7 bases. This CDR3 has 13 amino acids. The CDR3 loop reads CSVSTSGSGEQYF. CDR3 in DNA: TGCAGCGTTTCGACTAGCGGGAGTGGGGAGCAGTACTTC.

To note about this clonotype: This CDR3 fails to terminate in the conserved phenylalanine or tryptophan, so it likely reflects a read error. The DNA is left out, because the CDR3 cannot be placed on it with certainty; the CDR3 is given as TCRdb lists it. This chain uses TRBV4-2 with TRBJ2-7; TRBD1, the table's D call, lacks a check against the DNA. The CDR3 region is 12 residues in length, termini included. CDR1 LGHNA and CDR2 YNFKEQ come from the germline V gene. The CDR3 protein is CASSPGPAERYY.

About this clonotype itself: The CDR3 ends on some other residue instead of the conserved phenylalanine or tryptophan, so this is likely a read error. V is TRBV6-5 and J is TRBJ2-6; D is undetermined. Germline V gene data show CDR1 as MNHEY and CDR2 as SVGAGI. The CDR3 length is 14 residues. CDR3 residues: CAGSRIFGANVLTS. As DNA, the CDR3 is TGTGCCGGCAGTCGGATCTTTGGGGCCAACGTCCTGACTTCC.

Comment on this clonotype: This could be a read error, since a much larger clone is one nucleotide away. V and J are TRBV5-1 and TRBJ2-1; perhaps TRBD2 as D (5 bases). Trimming cost V 4 bases and J 5 bases, with 16 bases left between them. CDR1 is SGHRS and CDR2 is YFSETQ in the germline V gene. The CDR3 sequence is 15 residues long. The chain's CDR3 is CASSLEARAHNEQFF. The CDR3 DNA is TGCGCCAGCAGCCTAGAAGCGAGGGCCCACAATGAGCAGTTCTTC.

About this clonotype itself: The junction departs from germline at one end; a sequencing error may be responsible. This sequence joins TRBV28 and TRBJ1-2; weak D call: TRBD1 (6 bases). This CDR3 has 15 residues. Germline V gene lookup returns CDR1 MDHEN and CDR2 SYDVKM. The CDR3 protein is CASCQQGGGFYGHTF. In DNA form, the CDR3 reads TGTGCCAGCTGTCAACAGGGTGGGGGATTCTATGGCCACACCTTC.

V is TRBV7-9 and J is TRBJ2-5; D gene uncertain. The V end lost 5 bases, the J end lost 0 bases, and 10 bases lay between the germline ends. Germline CDR1 SEHNR, CDR2 FQNEAQ (reference sequence). The CDR3 covers 14 residues. The CDR3: CASSDAGNQETQYF. The CDR3 bases are TGTGCCAGCAGCGACGCTGGGAACCAAGAGACCCAGTACTTC.

This rearrangement joins TRBV20-1 to TRBJ2-2; tentative D call: TRBD2 (6 bases). Trimming cost V 7 bases and J 15 bases, with 21 bases left between them. Per germline, CDR1 DFQATT and CDR2 SNEGSKA (reference sequence). The CDR3 is 12 amino acids. CDR3 region: CSVPTGTGDLFF. The DNA for the CDR3 is TGCAGTGTTCCCACGGGCACCGGGGACTTGTTTTTT.

The chain employs TRBV14 and TRBJ2-1; D is possibly TRBD1 (5 bases). This CDR3 comprises 17 residues. Germline-derived CDR1 and CDR2 are SGHDN and FVKESK. Trimming left V 0 bases short and J 1 base short, with 13 bases between. The chain's CDR3 is CASSQDLGARSYNEQFF. The CDR3 DNA reads as TGTGCCAGCAGCCAAGATTTAGGGGCTAGGTCCTACAATGAGCAGTTCTTC.

The sample holds many counts of this clonotype. The rearrangement links TRBV10-3 to TRBJ1-1; 8 nucleotides match TRBD1. This CDR3 region has 14 residues. Trimming took 4 bases from V and 1 from J; bases not matched to a gene: 2. Germline CDR1 reads ENHRY; CDR2 reads SYGVKD. The CDR3, as DNA: TGTGCCATCAGTGTTGACAGGGGGAACACTGAAGCTTTCTTT. This translates into CAISVDRGNTEAFF.

The chain recombines TRBV28 with TRBJ1-4, with D possibly matching TRBD1 (5 bases). CDR1 and CDR2 from the germline V gene are MDHEN and SYDVKM. V dropped 3 bases and J dropped 5 bases, with 19 bases sitting between them. The CDR3 extends over 17 amino acids. Written as DNA, the CDR3 is TGTGCCAGCAGTTTTCCGAGGCAGGGCAAAAGGAATGAAAAACTGTTTTTT. Amino acid sequence: CASSFPRQGKRNEKLFF.

Comment on this clonotype: One end of the junction varies from germline; a read error may be responsible. The chain carries TRBV11-1 and TRBJ2-1; 13 nucleotides line up with TRBD2. Germline assignment: CDR1 SGHAT and CDR2 FQDESV (reference sequence). This CDR3 is 16 amino acids long. The CDR3 coding sequence is TGTGCCAGTAGCTTATCCGGACTAGCGGGAGTGAATGAGCAGTTCTTC. Translated, it gives CASSLSGLAGVNEQFF.

J is TRBJ1-4 and V is TRBV20-1, with D perhaps matching TRBD1 (5 bases). Germline V CDR1 and CDR2: DFQATT, SNEGSKA (reference sequence). There are 14 residues in the CDR3. Trimming cost V 6 bases and J 5 bases, with 16 bases left between them. DNA for the CDR3: TGCAGTGCCAAGGGGCAGTATGGCAATGAAAAACTGTTTTTT. Translation gives CSAKGQYGNEKLFF.

Worth noting for this clonotype: No conserved phenylalanine or tryptophan is present at the end of the CDR3, so a read error is the likely explanation. The chain has TRBV20-1 and TRBJ2-1, with D perhaps being TRBD1 or TRBD2 (6 bases each). This CDR3 has 12 residues. V was trimmed by 4 bases and J by 4 bases, leaving 8 bases between them. Germline V gene sequence: CDR1 DFQATT, CDR2 SNEGSKA (reference sequence). The CDR3 protein is CSAKGGYNEQFS. CDR3 nucleotide sequence: TGCAGTGCTAAAGGGGGGTACAATGAGCAGTTCTCC.

In regard to this clonotype: This is likely a read error, given that the CDR3 carries no conserved phenylalanine or tryptophan at its end. The chain employs TRBV4-1 and TRBJ1-2; possibly TRBD1 for D (5 bases). CDR3 length: 17 residues. Germline assignment: CDR1 MGHRA and CDR2 YSYEKL. The DNA of the CDR3 is TGTGCCAGCAGCCAAATCTCCAGGGCGGAGGGGAAGTTTGGCTACACCTTA. Protein: CASSQISRAEGKFGYTL.

About this clonotype itself: Possible read error: a much larger clone is one base away. This sequence joins TRBV6-1 and TRBJ1-6, with D perhaps matching TRBD1 (6 bases). Germline V lookup: CDR1 MNHNS, CDR2 SASEGT. The CDR3 runs 16 residues. CDR3 sequence (DNA): TGTGCCAGCAGTCCGAGACCACAGGGATATAATTCACCCCTCCGCTTT. Translating it yields CASSPRPQGYNSPLRF.

Only one count was recorded for this clonotype. The chain couples TRBV20-1 to TRBJ2-3; 10 nucleotides agree with TRBD1. CDR1 is DFQATT, CDR2 SNEGSKA, per germline (reference sequence). CDR3 size: 14 residues. Trimming at V came to 5 bases and at J to 2 bases, leaving 4 bases not matched to a gene. The CDR3: CSAGGTGATDTQYF. CDR3 in DNA: TGCAGTGCTGGTGGGACAGGGGCCACAGATACGCAGTATTTT.

The CDR3: CASSVEGYNSPLHF. CDR3 in DNA: TGTGCCAGCAGCGTTGAGGGTTATAATTCACCCCTCCACTTT. The chain uses TRBV9 and TRBJ1-6, with unresolved D. The CDR3 is 14 amino acids. Germline V gives CDR1 SGDLS, CDR2 YYNGEE. Trimming left V 2 bases short and J 4 bases short, with 7 bases between.

This clonotype has a handful of counts. The chain carries TRBV15 and TRBJ2-5; D perhaps matches TRBD2 (5 bases). Germline V gene data show CDR1 as LNHNV and CDR2 as YYDKDF (reference sequence). The length of the CDR3 is 15 residues. Trimming left V 0 bases short and J 0 bases short, with 8 bases between. The CDR3 sequence is CATSRERGNQETQYF. The CDR3 DNA reads TGTGCCACCAGCAGAGAGAGAGGGAACCAAGAGACCCAGTACTTC.

There are many counts of this clonotype. The rearrangement uses TRBV29-1 and TRBJ1-1; 7 nucleotides match TRBD1. Germline V gives CDR1 SQVTM, CDR2 ANQGSEA. V shed 4 bases and J 11 bases; nucleotides not matched to a gene: 13. The CDR3 runs to 13 residues. The CDR3 nucleotides read TGCAGCGTTGTTCCGGGACAGCTGAGGGGTGCTTTCTTT. It yields the protein CSVVPGQLRGAFF. Together with reference TRBV29-1 and TRBJ1-1, the CDR3 gives the full variable domain: SAVISQKPSRDICQRGTSLTIQCQVDSQVTMMFWYRQQPGQSLTLIATANQGSEATYESGFVIDKFPISRPNLTFSTLTVSNMSPEDSSIYLCSVVPGQLRGAFFGQGTRLTVV.